A selection of T cell receptor beta chains follows, all from one sample in a study of control samples from healthy donors and cancer patients. Measured with immunoSEQ multiplex PCR; TCRdb has only the in-frame clones, and not every one. The sample holds about 140,000 clones, around nine tenths seen once. Specimen: blood. The receptors were gathered from a man aged 18 to 30 in good health. Each CDR3 is given with its conserved first and last residue. D genes are given only for firm matches. Size values are once, few and many counts, or a class for expanded clones, and some rows have none.

j_call: TRBJ2-7; d_call: TRBD2; clone_size: medium-sized; cdr3_length: 15; v_call: TRBV4-2; cdr3_nt: TGTGCCAGCAGCCAAGCTAGCGGGGTCTCCTACGAGCAGTACTTC; cdr3_aa: CASSQASGVSYEQYF
j_call: TRBJ1-5; d_call: TRBD1; clone_size: NA; cdr3_length: 14; v_call: TRBV19; cdr3_nt: TGTGCCAGTAGTTCGACAGGGAGCAATCAGCCCCAGCATTTT; cdr3_aa: CASSSTGSNQPQHF
j_call: TRBJ2-4; d_call: NA; clone_size: NA; cdr3_length: 16; v_call: TRBV18; cdr3_nt: TGTGCCAACTCACCACCGTCAGGGGTGGCCAAAAACATTCAGTACTTC; cdr3_aa: CANSPPSGVAKNIQYF
j_call: TRBJ2-7; d_call: NA; clone_size: NA; cdr3_length: 13; v_call: TRBV12-3/TRBV12-4; cdr3_nt: TGTGCCAGCAGTTTCCAAGGGCCCCACGAGCAGTACTTC; cdr3_aa: CASSFQGPHEQYF
j_call: TRBJ2-3; d_call: TRBD1; clone_size: NA; cdr3_length: 12; v_call: TRBV2; cdr3_nt: TGTGCCGGACAGGGCCCCACAGATACGCAGTATTTT; cdr3_aa: CAGQGPTDTQYF
j_call: TRBJ1-4; d_call: TRBD1; clone_size: NA; cdr3_length: 14; v_call: TRBV24-1; cdr3_nt: TGTGCCACCAGTCCAGGGGGCTGGAATGAAAAACTGTTTTTT; cdr3_aa: CATSPGGWNEKLFF
j_call: TRBJ1-5; d_call: NA; clone_size: NA; cdr3_length: 15; v_call: TRBV2; cdr3_nt: TGTGCCAGCAGTACCCTTCGACAGACCAATCAGCCCCAGCATTTT; cdr3_aa: CASSTLRQTNQPQHF
j_call: TRBJ2-2; d_call: TRBD1; clone_size: NA; cdr3_length: 16; v_call: TRBV24-1; cdr3_nt: TGTGCCACCAGCATTTCGGGACAGGGAGATACCGGGGAGCTGTTTTTT; cdr3_aa: CATSISGQGDTGELFF
j_call: TRBJ2-7; d_call: NA; clone_size: many; cdr3_length: 16; v_call: TRBV24-1; cdr3_nt: TGTGCCACCAGTGATCCCTCAAAGGGGGGGGGCTACGAGCAGTACTTC; cdr3_aa: CATSDPSKGGGYEQYF
j_call: TRBJ2-4; d_call: TRBD1; clone_size: NA; cdr3_length: 14; v_call: TRBV2; cdr3_nt: TGTGCCAGCAGTGAATGGGGACAGGGAAACATTCAGTACTTC; cdr3_aa: CASSEWGQGNIQYF
j_call: TRBJ1-1; d_call: NA; clone_size: NA; cdr3_length: 14; v_call: TRBV25-1; cdr3_nt: TGTGCCAGCAGTGAATATAGCCTGAACACTGAAGCTTTCTTT; cdr3_aa: CASSEYSLNTEAFF
j_call: TRBJ1-1; d_call: TRBD1; clone_size: NA; cdr3_length: 12; v_call: TRBV11-1; cdr3_nt: TGTGCCAGCACCTTTCTCGGACAGGAGGCTTTCTTT; cdr3_aa: CASTFLGQEAFF
j_call: TRBJ1-3; d_call: NA; clone_size: few; cdr3_length: 16; v_call: TRBV6-5; cdr3_nt: TGTGCCAGCAGTTATAGATGGGGACCGCTTGGAAACACCATATATTTT; cdr3_aa: CASSYRWGPLGNTIYF
j_call: TRBJ1-2; d_call: NA; clone_size: NA; cdr3_length: 15; v_call: TRBV6-2/TRBV6-3; cdr3_nt: TGTGCCAGCAGTCCCCTCGGGAGGAGTAACTATGGCTACACCTTC; cdr3_aa: CASSPLGRSNYGYTF
j_call: TRBJ2-7; d_call: NA; clone_size: once; cdr3_length: 12; v_call: TRBV11-2; cdr3_nt: TGTGCCAGCAGCTCCGGGGGCCTTCAGCAGTACTTC; cdr3_aa: CASSSGGLQQYF
j_call: TRBJ2-7; d_call: NA; clone_size: few; cdr3_length: 15; v_call: TRBV20-1; cdr3_nt: TGCAGTGCTAGTCAGCGACGGTTCAGGGGATACGAGCAGTACTTC; cdr3_aa: CSASQRRFRGYEQYF
j_call: TRBJ2-5; d_call: TRBD2; clone_size: NA; cdr3_length: 16; v_call: TRBV24-1; cdr3_nt: TGTGCCACCCGCTTAAACCCAAGCGGGGGGGGAGAGACCCAGTACTTC; cdr3_aa: CATRLNPSGGGETQYF
j_call: TRBJ1-1; d_call: NA; clone_size: few; cdr3_length: 15; v_call: TRBV30; cdr3_nt: TGTGCCTGGAGTCTATGGGGGGGCGGAGGTACTGAAGCTTTCTTT; cdr3_aa: CAWSLWGGGGTEAFF
j_call: TRBJ1-1; d_call: NA; clone_size: once; cdr3_length: 13; v_call: TRBV3-1/TRBV3-2; cdr3_nt: TGTGCCAGCAGCCCAGAGACGTCGGTTCGAGCTTTCTTT; cdr3_aa: CASSPETSVRAFF
j_call: TRBJ2-3; d_call: NA; clone_size: NA; cdr3_length: 16; v_call: TRBV9; cdr3_nt: TGTGCCAGCAGCCCCCCCTTTGAGGTCGGCACAGATACGCAGTATTTT; cdr3_aa: CASSPPFEVGTDTQYF
j_call: TRBJ1-1; d_call: NA; clone_size: few; cdr3_length: 13; v_call: TRBV5-1; cdr3_nt: TGCGCCAGCAGCTTGGTTGAGTCCACTGAAGCTTTCTTT; cdr3_aa: CASSLVESTEAFF
j_call: TRBJ2-1; d_call: NA; clone_size: NA; cdr3_length: 12; v_call: TRBV11-3; cdr3_nt: TGTGCCAGCAGCTTAATGCGCGGTGAGCAGTTCTTC; cdr3_aa: CASSLMRGEQFF
j_call: TRBJ1-2; d_call: NA; clone_size: NA; cdr3_length: 13; v_call: TRBV12-3/TRBV12-4; cdr3_nt: TGTGCCAGCAGTCAGACGCCAGTCAGGGGCTACACCTTC; cdr3_aa: CASSQTPVRGYTF
j_call: TRBJ2-2; d_call: NA; clone_size: NA; cdr3_length: 15; v_call: TRBV3-1/TRBV3-2; cdr3_nt: TGTGCCAGCAGCCAAGGGGGGGGGCACACCGGGGAGCTGTTTTTT; cdr3_aa: CASSQGGGHTGELFF
j_call: TRBJ2-1; d_call: TRBD2; clone_size: NA; cdr3_length: 17; v_call: TRBV18; cdr3_nt: TGTGCCAGCTCACCACTACCAGCGGGGAGCTCCTACAATGAGCAGTTCTTC; cdr3_aa: CASSPLPAGSSYNEQFF
j_call: TRBJ2-4; d_call: NA; clone_size: NA; cdr3_length: 17; v_call: TRBV18; cdr3_nt: TGTGCCAGCTCACCACTCCCCCCCCAGGGGACCAAAAACATTCAGTACTTC; cdr3_aa: CASSPLPPQGTKNIQYF
j_call: TRBJ1-1; d_call: NA; clone_size: NA; cdr3_length: 16; v_call: TRBV5-1; cdr3_nt: TGCGCCAGCAGAATCCGCCGGGCTTCCGGGCTCACTGAAGCTTTCTTT; cdr3_aa: CASRIRRASGLTEAFF
j_call: TRBJ1-1; d_call: NA; clone_size: NA; cdr3_length: 13; v_call: TRBV11-1; cdr3_nt: TGTGCCAGCAGCTTCTCCGCGGTCACTGAAGCTTTCTTT; cdr3_aa: CASSFSAVTEAFF
j_call: TRBJ1-3; d_call: NA; clone_size: NA; cdr3_length: 13; v_call: TRBV9; cdr3_nt: TGTGCCAGCAGCGTCAGCTCTGGAAACACCATATATTTT; cdr3_aa: CASSVSSGNTIYF
j_call: TRBJ2-1; d_call: TRBD1; clone_size: NA; cdr3_length: 14; v_call: TRBV6-5; cdr3_nt: TGTGCCAGCTCCTGGGACAGGGGGAGGGATGAGCAGTTCTTC; cdr3_aa: CASSWDRGRDEQFF
j_call: TRBJ2-2; d_call: NA; clone_size: once; cdr3_length: 17; v_call: TRBV9; cdr3_nt: TGTGCCAGCAGCGTACCCTCGGACGGAGGGAACACCGGGGAGCTGTTTTTT; cdr3_aa: CASSVPSDGGNTGELFF
j_call: TRBJ2-1; d_call: TRBD2; clone_size: NA; cdr3_length: 15; v_call: TRBV24-1; cdr3_nt: TGTGCCACCAGTGATCCTAGCGGGGGGGAAAGTGAGCAGTTCTTC; cdr3_aa: CATSDPSGGESEQFF
j_call: TRBJ2-1; d_call: TRBD1; clone_size: NA; cdr3_length: 16; v_call: TRBV28; cdr3_nt: TGTGCCAGCAGTCCCCGAAGGGGACAGGGTTGGGATGAGCAGTTCTTC; cdr3_aa: CASSPRRGQGWDEQFF
j_call: TRBJ1-2; d_call: NA; clone_size: NA; cdr3_length: 13; v_call: TRBV7-2; cdr3_nt: TGTGCCAGCAGCTTGAGGGGCGGCTATGGCTACACCTTC; cdr3_aa: CASSLRGGYGYTF
j_call: TRBJ1-6; d_call: TRBD1; clone_size: NA; cdr3_length: 16; v_call: TRBV6-5; cdr3_nt: TGTGCCAGCAGTTTTGGACAGGGGGCGATGGATTCACCCCTCCACTTT; cdr3_aa: CASSFGQGAMDSPLHF
j_call: TRBJ2-5; d_call: TRBD1; clone_size: NA; cdr3_length: 16; v_call: TRBV15; cdr3_nt: TGTGCCACCAGCCGCCCCGGGACAGGGGGCAGTGAGACCCAGTACTTC; cdr3_aa: CATSRPGTGGSETQYF
j_call: TRBJ1-1; d_call: NA; clone_size: NA; cdr3_length: 14; v_call: TRBV3-1/TRBV3-2; cdr3_nt: TGTGCCAGCAGCCAAGTTGCAGCGCGCACTGAAGCTTTCTTT; cdr3_aa: CASSQVAARTEAFF
j_call: TRBJ2-1; d_call: TRBD2; clone_size: NA; cdr3_length: 14; v_call: TRBV7-9; cdr3_nt: TGTGCCAGCCCGGGGACTAGCGGGGTCTATGAGCAGTTCTTC; cdr3_aa: CASPGTSGVYEQFF
j_call: TRBJ1-1; d_call: NA; clone_size: NA; cdr3_length: 15; v_call: TRBV6-2/TRBV6-3; cdr3_nt: TGTGCCAGCAGTTATACGGGCAGGGCTCATTCTGAAGCTTTCTTT; cdr3_aa: CASSYTGRAHSEAFF
j_call: TRBJ2-7; d_call: NA; clone_size: NA; cdr3_length: 16; v_call: TRBV5-1; cdr3_nt: TGCGCCAGCAGCTTGGCCTGGGGACAAGGGGGCTACGAGCAGTACTTC; cdr3_aa: CASSLAWGQGGYEQYF
j_call: TRBJ2-7; d_call: NA; clone_size: NA; cdr3_length: 13; v_call: TRBV11-2; cdr3_nt: TGTGCCAGCAGCGCCGACAGGACGCGCGAGCAGTACTTC; cdr3_aa: CASSADRTREQYF
j_call: TRBJ2-7; d_call: NA; clone_size: few; cdr3_length: 15; v_call: TRBV4-2; cdr3_nt: TGTGCCAGCAGCCAAGGTGCTGGGGGCGTCGACGAGCAGTACTTC; cdr3_aa: CASSQGAGGVDEQYF
j_call: TRBJ1-5; d_call: TRBD1; clone_size: NA; cdr3_length: 14; v_call: TRBV2; cdr3_nt: TGTGCCAGCACACGGACAGGGGGCAATCAGCCCCAGCATTTT; cdr3_aa: CASTRTGGNQPQHF
j_call: TRBJ1-5; d_call: TRBD1; clone_size: NA; cdr3_length: 14; v_call: TRBV6-5; cdr3_nt: TGTGCCAGCCAAGACAGGGGGCGCATTCAGCCCCAGCATTTT; cdr3_aa: CASQDRGRIQPQHF
j_call: TRBJ1-5; d_call: TRBD1; clone_size: few; cdr3_length: 15; v_call: TRBV7-3; cdr3_nt: TGTGCCAGCAGCGAAACAGGGGGAAGCAATCAGCCCCAGCATTTT; cdr3_aa: CASSETGGSNQPQHF
j_call: TRBJ1-2; d_call: NA; clone_size: NA; cdr3_length: 15; v_call: TRBV28; cdr3_nt: TGTGCCAGCAGCCCCCTTCCCCAAATTTGGGATGGCTACACCTTC; cdr3_aa: CASSPLPQIWDGYTF
j_call: TRBJ1-5; d_call: NA; clone_size: NA; cdr3_length: 13; v_call: TRBV6-5; cdr3_nt: TGTGCCACCTCCAGGGGAGAGCATCAGCCCCAGCATTTT; cdr3_aa: CATSRGEHQPQHF
j_call: TRBJ1-1; d_call: TRBD1; clone_size: once; cdr3_length: 15; v_call: TRBV5-1; cdr3_nt: TGCGCCAGCAGCCGAATCGCGACAGGGGGGACTGAAGCTTTCTTT; cdr3_aa: CASSRIATGGTEAFF
j_call: TRBJ2-3; d_call: TRBD2; clone_size: NA; cdr3_length: 14; v_call: TRBV11-2; cdr3_nt: TGTGCCAGCAGCTATGTCGGGGGGGCGGATACGCAGTATTTT; cdr3_aa: CASSYVGGADTQYF
j_call: TRBJ2-3; d_call: TRBD2; clone_size: medium-sized; cdr3_length: 15; v_call: TRBV4-2; cdr3_nt: TGTGCCAGCAGCCCATCTAGCGGGGGGGCAGATACGCAGTATTTT; cdr3_aa: CASSPSSGGADTQYF
j_call: TRBJ2-3; d_call: TRBD1; clone_size: NA; cdr3_length: 13; v_call: TRBV6-5; cdr3_nt: TGTGCCAGCCGGACAGGGGTGCGGGATACGCAGTATTTT; cdr3_aa: CASRTGVRDTQYF
j_call: TRBJ2-5; d_call: TRBD2; clone_size: NA; cdr3_length: 13; v_call: TRBV2; cdr3_nt: TGTGCCAGCAGGCCTACCACGGGAGGGACCCAGTACTTC; cdr3_aa: CASRPTTGGTQYF
j_call: TRBJ1-1; d_call: NA; clone_size: NA; cdr3_length: 13; v_call: TRBV29-1; cdr3_nt: TGCAGCGTTAAAAAGGGCTTGGACACTGAAGCTTTCTTT; cdr3_aa: CSVKKGLDTEAFF
j_call: TRBJ2-2; d_call: NA; clone_size: NA; cdr3_length: 13; v_call: TRBV12-3/TRBV12-4; cdr3_nt: TGTGCCAGCAGCACGACACGTACCGGGGAGCTGTTTTTT; cdr3_aa: CASSTTRTGELFF
j_call: TRBJ2-4; d_call: NA; clone_size: NA; cdr3_length: 14; v_call: TRBV25-1; cdr3_nt: TGTGCCAGCAGTGAATTCGTGGGGGAAAACATTCAGTACTTC; cdr3_aa: CASSEFVGENIQYF
j_call: TRBJ1-5; d_call: TRBD1; clone_size: NA; cdr3_length: 17; v_call: TRBV19; cdr3_nt: TGTGCCAACGACGGCGAGATAAGGGGACAGGGCAATCAGCCCCAGCATTTT; cdr3_aa: CANDGEIRGQGNQPQHF